This TCR beta chain is drawn from a study of graft-versus-host responses after intestinal transplantation. In regard to this clone: What it binds is unknown.

TCRdb keeps only in-frame clones here, not all; method: immunoSEQ multiplex PCR. The profile shows 85,000 to 110,000 clones, 90% to 95% of them singletons. Looked up from germline, CDR1 is LNHDA and CDR2 is SQIVND (reference sequence). The V end lost 1 base, the J end lost 3 bases, and 4 bases lay between the germline ends. The CDR3 contains 13 residues. The TCR comes from a human donor who received an intestinal transplant. The material sequenced was unstimulated CD8+ T cells sorted from spleen or lymph node cells, taken before intestinal transplant. This chain uses TRBV19 with TRBJ1-5; D remains unclear. As DNA, the CDR3 is TGTGCCAGTAGTATAGCTCTCAATCAGCCCCAGCATTTT. This codes for CASSIALNQPQHF.